What follows describes a single T cell receptor (beta chain). J was trimmed by 6 bases and V by 3 bases; bases with no gene match: 9. Germline V CDR1 and CDR2: WSHSY, SAAADI. The CDR3 runs to 17 residues. This entry is derived from a study of blood T cell repertoires in COVID-19. On the study more broadly: Italy, Spain and the United States were the sources of the convalescent and acute COVID-19 samples. The cDNA or gDNA used as material had been derived from T cells, B-cell-depleted T cells, or PBMCs.

It was during active infection that Seattle patients were enrolled and then longitudinally followed. Per the original data handling: Reference gene primers were amplified, and this amplification served to estimate nucleated cell counts. This table comes from immunoSEQ multiplex PCR, and its TCRdb copy is limited to in-frame clones, with some not included. That table is the source of V, J and clone size, and D and trimming were worked out from the DNA. There are about 150,000 clones in the sample; approximately 80% occur only once, and roughly an eighth lies in the top ten. The specimen sequenced was peripheral blood. The TCR was taken from a woman aged 55 to 70 with COVID-19, enrolled during active disease. This chain joins TRBV10-2 and TRBJ2-1; 12 nucleotides align to TRBD2. CDR3 DNA sequence: TGCGCCAGCAGTGAAGCTAGCGGGGGGGCAGATGTCAATGAGCAGTTCTTC. Protein product: CASSEASGGADVNEQFF.